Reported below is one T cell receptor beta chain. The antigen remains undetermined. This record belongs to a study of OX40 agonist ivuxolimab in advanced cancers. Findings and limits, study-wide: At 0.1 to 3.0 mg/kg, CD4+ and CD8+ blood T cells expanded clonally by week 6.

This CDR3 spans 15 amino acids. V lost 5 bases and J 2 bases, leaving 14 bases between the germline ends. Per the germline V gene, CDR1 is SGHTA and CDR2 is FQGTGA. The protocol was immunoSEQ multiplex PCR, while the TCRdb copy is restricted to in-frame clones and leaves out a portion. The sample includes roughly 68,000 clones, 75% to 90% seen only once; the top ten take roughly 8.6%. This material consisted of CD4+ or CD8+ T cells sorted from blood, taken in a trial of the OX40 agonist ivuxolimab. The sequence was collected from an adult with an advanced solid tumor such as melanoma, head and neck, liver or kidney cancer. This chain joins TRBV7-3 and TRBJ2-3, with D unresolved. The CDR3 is CASSPAGRTTDTQYF. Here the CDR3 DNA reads TGTGCCAGCAGCCCCGCCGGGCGAACCACAGATACGCAGTATTTT. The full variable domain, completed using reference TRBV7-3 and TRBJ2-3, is GAGVSQTPSNKVTEKGKYVELRCDPISGHTALYWYRQSLGQGPEFLIYFQGTGAADDSGLPNDRFFAVRPEGSVSTLKIQRTERGDSAVYLCASSPAGRTTDTQYFGPGTRLTVL.